The present T cell receptor (beta chain) was sequenced within a study of T-cell memory formation after mild COVID-19 (dated by TCRdb to about 2021). General notes on the study: TCR sequence clusters from the two donors were largely donor specific. T-cell clones expanding and contracting after mild COVID-19 in a couple of donors were tracked by longitudinal TCRalpha and TCRbeta repertoire sequencing. Two young, previously healthy adult volunteers made up the cohort, one male and one female.

CDR1 DFQATT and CDR2 SNEGSKA were looked up in the germline V gene (reference sequence). Clipping removes 3 bases from V and 6 bases from J, with 6 as the unmatched junction base count. Its CDR3 holds 14 amino acids, cysteine through phenylalanine. Solely the CDR3 DNA is kept, with 42 bases framed from the first base. Ficoll-Paque density gradient centrifugation was the method used to isolate PBMCs. General study outcomes and caveats: SARS-CoV-2 specificity was not confirmed for the second-wave clones peaking on day 37. Contracting CD4+ clones were found mainly in CM and EM memory subsets, while CD8+ clones were enriched in EMRA. The detection of some responding clones in pre-infection memory suggests that pre-existing cross-reactive memory T cells joined the SARS-CoV-2 response. Only a couple of mild cases were covered in the study, and larger cohorts including severe cases with pre-infection samples were considered necessary. Clones that contracted from day 15 to 85 showed balanced CD4/CD8 phenotypes, whereas a second wave of clones that expanded from day 15 to 37 leaned towards CD4+.

The listed sequencing device is Illumina NovaSeq 6000. Using 5'RACE with constant-segment primers, TCRalpha and TCRbeta cDNA libraries were constructed, with sample barcodes and unique molecular identifiers added in the process. Trizol reagent was used to extract RNA from every sample. Amplification of the libraries took two PCR steps, and the second step added a second sample barcode plus Illumina TruSeq adapters. Sequencing of libraries was performed on an Illumina NovaSeq with 2 x 150 bp paired-end reads. The study's processing was this. The reads were demultiplexed and collapsed into UMI-guided consensus sequences using migec v1.2.7. Using mixcr v2.1.11, the UMI consensuses were aligned to TRA and TRB V and J templates and assembled into clonotypes. Clonotypes were classified as expanded or contracted when called significant by both edgeR and NoisET, with noise models trained on biological replicates. For edgeR calls, the thresholds were a false discovery rate-adjusted p below 0.01 and a log2 fold-change of 1. As an exploratory analysis of dynamics, PCA with hierarchical clustering was applied to max-normalized trajectories of the 1000 most abundant clonotypes. Separately sequenced CD4+ and CD8+ repertoires were used to assign a CD4 or CD8 phenotype to each responding clone. Clones were called with MiXCR by TCRdb after fastp trimmed the public reads at Q25, and only in-frame beta chains were retained. A single entry per CDR3 protein holds the most common genes and DNA from its merged rows. It is TCRdb's table, rather than the study itself, that gives the V and J calls and clone size. This sample holds hundreds of thousands of distinct CDR3 sequences; 15% to 20% were observed only once. The top ten clones comprise over 9% of the sample.

This clonotype was picked up a small number of times. Its recognized antigen is unknown. Base qualities are missing; no much larger clone stands one base away. The TCR comes from an adult woman who had mild COVID-19 (a few samples of this study predate the infection). The sample titles of this study are shuffled in the database, so cell type and time point are left out; the donor was told from shared clones. Material for sequencing was PBMCs or a T cell subset sorted from them (not recorded which). The chain is assembled from TRBV20-1 and TRBJ1-5, with TRBD1 identical over 9 junction bases. The CDR3 corresponds to CSARGQGMAQPQHF. The base sequence is TGCAGTGCTAGGGGACAGGGTATGGCTCAGCCCCAGCATTTT.